The rows below give T cell receptor beta chains drawn from one sample of a study of T cell clonotyping in hematopoietic cell transplantation. Generated by immunoSEQ multiplex PCR, the TCRdb table keeps only in-frame clones and is missing some. Among roughly 13,000 clones listed, just over 95% were seen once. Sequenced here: peripheral blood mononuclear cells, sampled 30 days after allogeneic stem cell transplant. The receptor source for this set is a female patient in her fifties who had an allogeneic stem cell transplant from an unrelated donor, so T cells may come from the graft donor. Some clones in this sample may be carry-over from other donors' samples. Both conserved end residues are part of each CDR3. Fields, in order: V gene, J gene, CDR3 protein.

TRBV29-1	TRBJ1-1	CSVPGGKEAFF
TRBV2	TRBJ2-7	CASSVNGRTYSYEQYF
TRBV19	TRBJ2-7	CASRGQVDSYEQYF
TRBV5-1	TRBJ2-1	CASSRSAVLDGPSFF
TRBV28	TRBJ1-1	CASHTRQGALNTEAFF
TRBV19	TRBJ2-2	CASSIFRGQGLAGELFF
TRBV6-6	TRBJ2-5	CASSYSTGTGRETQYF
TRBV6-6	TRBJ2-5	CASSQIGTDLGKTQYF
TRBV9	TRBJ1-3	CASSVRAGTYSGNTIYF
TRBV27	TRBJ1-1	CASSLQGAEAFF
TRBV5-1	TRBJ1-2	CASSWGAERGYTF
TRBV30	TRBJ1-2	CALGGNYGYTF
TRBV19	TRBJ2-6	CASSSRGYSGANVLTF
TRBV13	TRBJ1-2	CASSLEGSNYGYTF
TRBV2	TRBJ2-7	CASLDKHYEQYF
TRBV5-6	TRBJ2-3	CASTMGNTDTQYF
TRBV5-1	TRBJ1-3	CASSLAILGSGNTIYF
TRBV28	TRBJ1-1	CASSKGVGTALTFF
TRBV19	TRBJ1-1	CASSIKGNTEAFF
TRBV27	TRBJ2-7	CASLPAGQGLNEQYF
TRBV19	TRBJ2-2	CASGTGGAGELFF